Given below is one T cell receptor (beta chain) in context. The sample comes from a study of pediatric ulcerative colitis. V was clipped by 3 bases and J by 4 bases; unmatched bases: 6. The CDR3 length is 14 residues. Germline V gene data show CDR1 as LGHNA and CDR2 as YNFKEQ. Here immunoSEQ multiplex PCR was the method, and the copy in TCRdb shows in-frame clones only, minus some. This sample yields 30,000 or so clones, of which roughly 77% are seen a single time; 1.1% belongs to the top ten. The rectum was sampled with one to two pinch biopsies at colonoscopy. Sequencing input: gut tissue. The rearrangement links TRBV4-2 to TRBJ2-7, with TRBD2 identical over 7 bases. This clonotype was obtained from a boy aged 5 to 17 with mild ulcerative colitis. CDR3 in DNA: TGTGCCAGCAGCCAGGGGAGGGTAGGATACGAGCAGTACTTC. This translates into CASSQGRVGYEQYF.